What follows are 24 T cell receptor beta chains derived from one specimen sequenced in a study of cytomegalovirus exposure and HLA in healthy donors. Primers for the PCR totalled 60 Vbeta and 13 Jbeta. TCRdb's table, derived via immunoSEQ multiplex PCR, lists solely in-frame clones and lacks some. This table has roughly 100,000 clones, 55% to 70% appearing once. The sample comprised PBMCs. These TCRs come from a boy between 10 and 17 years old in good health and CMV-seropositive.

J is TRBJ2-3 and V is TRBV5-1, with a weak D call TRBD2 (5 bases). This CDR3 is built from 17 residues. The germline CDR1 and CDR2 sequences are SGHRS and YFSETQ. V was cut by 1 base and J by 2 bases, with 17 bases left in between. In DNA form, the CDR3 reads TGCGCCAGCAGCTTGAGTCTCGGGCTAGCCCACACAGATACGCAGTATTTT. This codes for CASSLSLGLAHTDTQYF.

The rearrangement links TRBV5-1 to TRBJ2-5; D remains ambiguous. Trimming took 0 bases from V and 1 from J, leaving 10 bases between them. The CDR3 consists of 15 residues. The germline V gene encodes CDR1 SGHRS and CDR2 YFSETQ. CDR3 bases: TGCGCCAGCAGCTTGGCAGGCCCCCTCCAAGAGACCCAGTACTTC. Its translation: CASSLAGPLQETQYF.

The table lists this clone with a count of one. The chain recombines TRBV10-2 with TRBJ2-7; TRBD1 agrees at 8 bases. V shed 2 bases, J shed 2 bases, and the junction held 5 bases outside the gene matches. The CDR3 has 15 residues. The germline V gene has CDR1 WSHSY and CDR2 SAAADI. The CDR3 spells CASSEPRTGPYEQYF. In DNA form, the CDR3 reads TGCGCCAGCAGTGAGCCTAGGACAGGGCCCTACGAGCAGTACTTC.

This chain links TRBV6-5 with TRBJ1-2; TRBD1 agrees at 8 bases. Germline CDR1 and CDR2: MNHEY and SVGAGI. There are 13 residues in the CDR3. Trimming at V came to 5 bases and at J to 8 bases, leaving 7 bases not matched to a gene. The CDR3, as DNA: TGTGCCAGCAGTCGCCAGGGGGCGCGGGGCTACACCTTC. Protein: CASSRQGARGYTF.

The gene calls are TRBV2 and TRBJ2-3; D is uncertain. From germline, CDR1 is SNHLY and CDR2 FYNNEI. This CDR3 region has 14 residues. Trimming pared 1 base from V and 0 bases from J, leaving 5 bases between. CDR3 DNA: TGTGCCAGCAGTGAAGGGCGGAGCACAGATACGCAGTATTTT. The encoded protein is CASSEGRSTDTQYF.

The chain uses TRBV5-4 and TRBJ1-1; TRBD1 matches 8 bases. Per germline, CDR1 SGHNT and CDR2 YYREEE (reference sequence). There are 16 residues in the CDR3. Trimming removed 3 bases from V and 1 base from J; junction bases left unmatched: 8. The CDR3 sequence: CASSSGGGTENTEAFF. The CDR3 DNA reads TGTGCCAGCAGCTCAGGGGGCGGGACAGAGAACACTGAAGCTTTCTTT.

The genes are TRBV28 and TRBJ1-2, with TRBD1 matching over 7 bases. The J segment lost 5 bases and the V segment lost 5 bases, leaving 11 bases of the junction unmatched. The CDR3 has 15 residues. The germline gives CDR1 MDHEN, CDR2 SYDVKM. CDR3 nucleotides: TGTGCCAGCAGTCCACCACGACAGGGTTATTATGGCTACACCTTC. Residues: CASSPPRQGYYGYTF.

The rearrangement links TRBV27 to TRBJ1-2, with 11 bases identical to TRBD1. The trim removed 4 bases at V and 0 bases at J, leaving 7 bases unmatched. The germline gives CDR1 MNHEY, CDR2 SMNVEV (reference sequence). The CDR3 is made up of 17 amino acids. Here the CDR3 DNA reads TGTGCCAGCAGTTCGCTAGGACAGGGGGCAGCTAACTATGGCTACACCTTC. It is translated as CASSSLGQGAANYGYTF.

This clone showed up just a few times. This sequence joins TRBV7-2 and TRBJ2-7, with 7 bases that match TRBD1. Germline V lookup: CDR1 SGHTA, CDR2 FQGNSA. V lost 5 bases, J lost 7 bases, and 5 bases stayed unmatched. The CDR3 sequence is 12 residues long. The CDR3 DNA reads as TGTGCCAGCAGCCCAAGGACAGGTGAGCAGTACTTC. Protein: CASSPRTGEQYF. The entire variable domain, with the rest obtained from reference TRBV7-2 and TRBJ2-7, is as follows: GAGVSQSPSNKVTEKGKDVELRCDPISGHTALYWYRQSLGQGLEFLIYFQGNSAPDKSGLPSDRFSAERTGGSVSTLTIQRTQQEDSAVYLCASSPRTGEQYFGPGTRLTVT.

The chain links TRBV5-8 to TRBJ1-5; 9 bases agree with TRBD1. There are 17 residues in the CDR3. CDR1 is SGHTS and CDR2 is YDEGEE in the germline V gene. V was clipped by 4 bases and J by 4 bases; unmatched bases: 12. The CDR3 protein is CASSVRKQGARNQPQHF. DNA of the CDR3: TGTGCCAGCAGCGTAAGAAAACAGGGGGCGAGAAATCAGCCCCAGCATTTT.

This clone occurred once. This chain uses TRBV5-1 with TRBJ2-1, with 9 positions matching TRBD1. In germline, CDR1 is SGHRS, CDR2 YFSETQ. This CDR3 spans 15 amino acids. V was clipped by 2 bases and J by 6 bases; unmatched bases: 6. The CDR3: CASSFPGQGGNEQFF. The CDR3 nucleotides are TGCGCCAGCAGCTTCCCGGGACAGGGAGGCAATGAGCAGTTCTTC.

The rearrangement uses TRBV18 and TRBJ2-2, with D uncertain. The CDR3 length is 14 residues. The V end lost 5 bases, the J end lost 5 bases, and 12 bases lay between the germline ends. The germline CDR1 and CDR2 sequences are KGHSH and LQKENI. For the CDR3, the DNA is TGTGCCAGCTCATGGTGGCAGACAACCGGGGAGCTGTTTTTT. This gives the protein CASSWWQTTGELFF.

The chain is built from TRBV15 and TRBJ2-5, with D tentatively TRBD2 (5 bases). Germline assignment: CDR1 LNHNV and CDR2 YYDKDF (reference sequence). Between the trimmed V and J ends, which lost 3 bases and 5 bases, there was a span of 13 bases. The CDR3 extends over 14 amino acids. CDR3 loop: CATSRGMGEETQYF. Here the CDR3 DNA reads TGTGCCACCAGCAGGGGTATGGGAGAGGAGACCCAGTACTTC.

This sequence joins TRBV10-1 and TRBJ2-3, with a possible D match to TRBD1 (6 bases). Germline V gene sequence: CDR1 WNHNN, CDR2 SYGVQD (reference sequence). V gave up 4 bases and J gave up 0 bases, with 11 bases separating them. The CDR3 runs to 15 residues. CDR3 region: CASSGADSSTDTQYF. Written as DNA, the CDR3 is TGCGCCAGCAGTGGAGCGGACAGCAGCACAGATACGCAGTATTTT.

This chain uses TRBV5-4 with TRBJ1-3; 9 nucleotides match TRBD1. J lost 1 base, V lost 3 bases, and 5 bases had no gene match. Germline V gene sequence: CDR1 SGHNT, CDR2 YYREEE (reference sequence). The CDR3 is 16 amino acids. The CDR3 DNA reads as TGTGCCAGCAGCTCGACCGGGACAGGGTCTGGAAACACCATATATTTT. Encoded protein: CASSSTGTGSGNTIYF. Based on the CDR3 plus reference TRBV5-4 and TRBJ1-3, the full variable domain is ETGVTQSPTHLIKTRGQQVTLRCSSQSGHNTVSWYQQALGQGPQFIFQYYREEENGRGNFPPRFSGLQFPNYSSELNVNALELDDSALYLCASSSTGTGSGNTIYFGEGSWLTVV.

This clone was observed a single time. CDR3 protein: CAWSDHRGRDTEAFF. DNA of the CDR3: TGTGCCTGGAGTGATCACAGGGGGCGGGACACTGAAGCTTTCTTT. The chain has TRBV30 and TRBJ1-1; TRBD1 matches 9 bases. Germline V gene data show CDR1 as GTSNPN and CDR2 as SVGIG (reference sequence). The CDR3 has 15 amino acids. V was pared by 1 base and J by 3 bases, with 6 bases of the junction left unmatched.

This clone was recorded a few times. In DNA form, the CDR3 reads TGCGCCAGCAGCTCCCACGAGGGATACGAGCAGTACTTC. This sequence encodes CASSSHEGYEQYF. The chain links TRBV5-1 to TRBJ2-7; D is perhaps TRBD2 (5 bases). V lost 3 bases, J lost 4 bases, and 11 bases lay in between. The V gene's germline CDR1 is SGHRS and CDR2 YFSETQ. The CDR3 loop spans 13 amino acids.

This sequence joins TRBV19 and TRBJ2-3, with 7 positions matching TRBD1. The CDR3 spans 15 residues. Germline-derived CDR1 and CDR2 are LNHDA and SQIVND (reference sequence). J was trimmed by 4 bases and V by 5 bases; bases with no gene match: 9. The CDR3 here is CASSGGTAGPDTQYF. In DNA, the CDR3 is TGTGCCAGTAGTGGTGGGACAGCCGGTCCAGATACGCAGTATTTT.

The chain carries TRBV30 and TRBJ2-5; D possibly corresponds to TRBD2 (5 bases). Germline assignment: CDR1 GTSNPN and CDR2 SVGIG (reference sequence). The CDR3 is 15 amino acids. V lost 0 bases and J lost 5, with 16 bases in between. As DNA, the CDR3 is TGTGCCTGGAGTGTACGGGCGGGCTGGAGGGAGACCCAGTACTTC. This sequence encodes CAWSVRAGWRETQYF.

The CDR3 sequence is CASSPPGAGANVLTF. The CDR3, as DNA: TGTGCCAGCAGTCCTCCGGGGGCTGGGGCCAACGTCCTGACTTTC. This chain connects TRBV6-6 to TRBJ2-6; TRBD2 might be the D (6 bases). This CDR3 spans 15 amino acids. Trimming took off 5 bases at V and 2 bases at J, with 10 bases between the two ends. Per the germline V gene, CDR1 is MNHNY and CDR2 is SVGAGI (reference sequence).

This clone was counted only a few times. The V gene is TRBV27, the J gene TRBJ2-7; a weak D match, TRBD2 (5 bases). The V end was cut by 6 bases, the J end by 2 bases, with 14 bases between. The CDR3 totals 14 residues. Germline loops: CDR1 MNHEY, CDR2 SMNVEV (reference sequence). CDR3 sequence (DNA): TGTGCCAGCAGCATCATTAAGGGAGCCTACGAGCAGTACTTC. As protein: CASSIIKGAYEQYF.

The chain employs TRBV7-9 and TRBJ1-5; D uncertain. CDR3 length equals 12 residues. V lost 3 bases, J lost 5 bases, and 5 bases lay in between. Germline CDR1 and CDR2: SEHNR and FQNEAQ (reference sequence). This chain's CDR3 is CASSFSDQPQHF. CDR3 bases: TGTGCCAGCAGCTTTTCCGATCAGCCCCAGCATTTT.

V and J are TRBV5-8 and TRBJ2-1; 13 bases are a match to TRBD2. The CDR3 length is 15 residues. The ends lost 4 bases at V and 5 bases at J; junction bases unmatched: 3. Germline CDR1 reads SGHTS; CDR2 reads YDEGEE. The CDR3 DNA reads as TGTGCCAGCAGCGCAGGACTAGCGGGAGACAATGAGCAGTTCTTC. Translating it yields CASSAGLAGDNEQFF.

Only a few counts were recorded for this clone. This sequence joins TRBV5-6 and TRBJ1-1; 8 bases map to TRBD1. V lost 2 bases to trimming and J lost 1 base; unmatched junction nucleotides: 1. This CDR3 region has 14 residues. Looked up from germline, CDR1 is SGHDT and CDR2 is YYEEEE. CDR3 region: CASSFQGANTEAFF. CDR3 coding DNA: TGTGCCAGCAGCTTTCAGGGGGCGAACACTGAAGCTTTCTTT.